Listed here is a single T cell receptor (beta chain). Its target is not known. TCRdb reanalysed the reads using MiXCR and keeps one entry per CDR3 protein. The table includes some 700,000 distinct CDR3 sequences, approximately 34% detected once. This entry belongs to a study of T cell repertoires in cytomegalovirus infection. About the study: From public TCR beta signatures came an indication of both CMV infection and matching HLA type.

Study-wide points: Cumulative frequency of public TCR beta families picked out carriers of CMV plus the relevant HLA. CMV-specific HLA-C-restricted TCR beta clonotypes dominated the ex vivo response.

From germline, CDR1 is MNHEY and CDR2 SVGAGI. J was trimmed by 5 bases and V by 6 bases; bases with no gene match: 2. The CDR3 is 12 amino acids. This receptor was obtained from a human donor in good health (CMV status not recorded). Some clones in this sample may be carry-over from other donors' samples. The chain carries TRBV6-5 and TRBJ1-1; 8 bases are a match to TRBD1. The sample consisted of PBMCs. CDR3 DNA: TGTGCCAGCAGGAACAGGGGGACTGAAGCTTTCTTT. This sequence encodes CASRNRGTEAFF.